The clone carrying this TCR beta chain was seen a handful of times. One entry per CDR3 protein, called by TCRdb with MiXCR from the 5' RACE reads. The sample holds about 350,000 distinct CDR3 sequences, around an eighth seen once. The record originates from a study of T-cell memory formation after mild COVID-19. This sequence was found in a man between 18 and 35 years old who had mild COVID-19 (a few samples of this study predate the infection). Cell type and time point are not known. The sequenced sample was PBMCs or a T cell subset sorted from them (not recorded which).

For the CDR3, the DNA is TGTGCCAGCAGCTTTAAGGGGGCCCAAGCCCAGTACTTC. This gives the protein CASSFKGAQAQYF. This chain links TRBV7-2 with TRBJ2-5; 7 bases map to TRBD1. CDR1 and CDR2 from the germline V gene are SGHTA and FQGNSA. Trimming took 3 bases from V and 9 from J; bases not matched to a gene: 7. The CDR3 extends over 13 amino acids.